This record covers a single T cell receptor beta chain. These data come from a study of blood T cell repertoires in COVID-19. Background on the study: From the United States, Italy and Spain came samples of acute and convalescent COVID-19.

Original methodology: It was from reference gene primer amplification that nucleated cell counts were estimated. Profiling relied on immunoSEQ multiplex PCR, and the TCRdb table lists in-frame clones only, not all of them. V and J calls plus clone size are reproduced from that table; the DNA served to infer D and trimming. The top ten clones hold approximately 4.3% of a sample with some 130,000 clones, 80% to 90% of them seen once. Membership in each cohort depended on participant-reported clinical history. Recovered Cohort 3 donors showed two negative PCRs, clearance, or symptom resolution. CDR3 length equals 13 residues. The V end was cut by 1 base, the J end by 7 bases, with 13 bases between. Germline assignment: CDR1 GTSNPN and CDR2 SVGIG (reference sequence).

The receptor's source is a man aged 50 to 60 who had recovered from COVID-19. The chain combines TRBV30 with TRBJ1-2; a possible D gene is TRBD1 (6 bases). Sample: PBMCs or T cells enriched from blood (not recorded which). The CDR3 DNA reads as TGTGCCTGGAGTGAGGCAGGGGAAGGTGGCTACACCTTC. It codes for CAWSEAGEGGYTF.